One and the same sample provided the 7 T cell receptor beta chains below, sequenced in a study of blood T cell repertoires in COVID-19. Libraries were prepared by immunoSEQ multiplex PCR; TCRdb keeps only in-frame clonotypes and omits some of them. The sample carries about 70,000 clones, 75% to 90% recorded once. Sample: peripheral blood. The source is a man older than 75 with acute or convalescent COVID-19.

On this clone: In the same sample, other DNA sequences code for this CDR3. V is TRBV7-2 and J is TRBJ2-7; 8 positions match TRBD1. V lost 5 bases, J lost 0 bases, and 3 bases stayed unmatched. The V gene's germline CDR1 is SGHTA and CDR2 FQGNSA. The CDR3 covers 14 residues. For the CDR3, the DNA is TGTGCCAGCAGCCGGGACAGGACCTCCTACGAGCAGTACTTC. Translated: CASSRDRTSYEQYF.

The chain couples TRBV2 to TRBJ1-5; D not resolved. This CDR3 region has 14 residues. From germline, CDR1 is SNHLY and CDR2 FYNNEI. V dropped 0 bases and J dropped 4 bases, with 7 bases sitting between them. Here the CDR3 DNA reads TGTGCCAGCAGTGAAGCGGGAGGTAATCAGCCCCAGCATTTT. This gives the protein CASSEAGGNQPQHF.

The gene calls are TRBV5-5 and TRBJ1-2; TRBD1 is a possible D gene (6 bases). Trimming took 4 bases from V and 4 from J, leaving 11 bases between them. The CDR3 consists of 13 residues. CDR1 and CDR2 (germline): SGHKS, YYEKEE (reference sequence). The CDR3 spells CASSLTGVYGYTF. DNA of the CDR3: TGTGCCAGCAGCCTGACAGGCGTCTATGGCTACACCTTC.

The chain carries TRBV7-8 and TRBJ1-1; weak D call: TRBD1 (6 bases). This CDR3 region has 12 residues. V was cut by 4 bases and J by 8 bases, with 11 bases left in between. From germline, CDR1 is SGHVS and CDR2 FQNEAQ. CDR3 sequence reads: CASSSYRAEAFF. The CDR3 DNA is TGTGCCAGCAGCTCCTACAGGGCAGAAGCTTTCTTT. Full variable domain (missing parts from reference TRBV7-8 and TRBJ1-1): GAGVSQSPRYKVAKRGQDVALRCDPISGHVSLFWYQQALGQGPEFLTYFQNEAQLDKSGLPSDRFFAERPEGSVSTLKIQRTQQEDSAVYLCASSSYRAEAFFGQGTRLTVV.

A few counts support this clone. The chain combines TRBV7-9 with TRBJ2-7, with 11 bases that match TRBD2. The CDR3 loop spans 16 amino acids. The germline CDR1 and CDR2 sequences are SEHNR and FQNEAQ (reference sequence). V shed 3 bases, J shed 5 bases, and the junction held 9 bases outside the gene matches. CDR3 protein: CASSLNRLAGLDEQYF. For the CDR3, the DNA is TGTGCCAGCAGCTTGAATCGACTAGCGGGGCTCGACGAGCAGTACTTC. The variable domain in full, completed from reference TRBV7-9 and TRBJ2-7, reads DTGVSQNPRHKITKRGQNVTFRCDPISEHNRLYWYRQTLGQGPEFLTYFQNEAQLEKSRLLSDRFSAERPKGSFSTLEIQRTEQGDSAMYLCASSLNRLAGLDEQYFGPGTRLTVT.

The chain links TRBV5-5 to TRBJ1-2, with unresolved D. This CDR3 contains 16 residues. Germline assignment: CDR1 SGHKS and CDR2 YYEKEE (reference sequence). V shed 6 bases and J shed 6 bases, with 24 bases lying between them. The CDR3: CASKSGGMDSFNGYTF. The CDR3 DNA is TGTGCCAGCAAATCGGGTGGGATGGACTCCTTCAATGGCTACACCTTC. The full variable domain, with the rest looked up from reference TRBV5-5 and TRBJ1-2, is DAGVTQSPTHLIKTRGQQVTLRCSPISGHKSVSWYQQVLGQGPQFIFQYYEKEERGRGNFPDRFSARQFPNYSSELNVNALLLGDSALYLCASKSGGMDSFNGYTFGSGTRLTVV.

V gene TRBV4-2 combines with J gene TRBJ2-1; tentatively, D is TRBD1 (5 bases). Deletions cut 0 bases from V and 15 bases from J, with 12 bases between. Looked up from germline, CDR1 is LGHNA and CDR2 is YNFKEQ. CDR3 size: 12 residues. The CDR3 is CASSQDTRQMFF. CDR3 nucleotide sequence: TGTGCCAGCAGCCAAGATACGAGACAGATGTTCTTC.